A selection of T cell receptor beta chains follows, all from one sample in a study of blood T cell repertoires in COVID-19. Sequencing used immunoSEQ multiplex PCR; TCRdb keeps in-frame clones, though not all of them. The sample records under 200,000 clones, roughly 84% being singletons. The sequencing input was PBMCs or T cells enriched from blood (not recorded which). All receptors come from a man in his sixties who had recovered from COVID-19. Each CDR3 is given with its conserved first and last residue. D genes are given only for firm matches. The listing skips clone size in some rows; elsewhere it reads once, few, many or a size class.

TRBJ1-5 . . TRBV6-5 TGTGCCAGCAGTTCCCCCCATGGCACCCAGCATTTT CASSSPHGTQHF
TRBJ2-3 TRBD1 . TRBV28 TGTGCCAGCACCCAGACAGGGGGGGGCACAGATACGCAGTATTTT CASTQTGGGTDTQYF
TRBJ2-5 . . TRBV7-2 TGTGCCAGCAGCGCCCTGGGACTCATACAAGAGACCCAGTACTTC CASSALGLIQETQYF
TRBJ1-2 . . TRBV29-1 TGCAGCGTTGAAATGGGGGGCTATGGCTACACCTTC CSVEMGGYGYTF
TRBJ1-1 . . TRBV28 TGTGCCAGCAGTTTCGAGCGGGGCATGAACACTGAAGCTTTCTTT CASSFERGMNTEAFF
TRBJ2-1 TRBD2 . TRBV28 TGTGCCAGCAGTTTAGGGACTAGCGGTCACAATGAGCAGTTCTTC CASSLGTSGHNEQFF
TRBJ2-2 TRBD1 . TRBV24-1 TGTGCCACCAGTGGAGGGGGCTCCGGGGAGCTGTTTTTT CATSGGGSGELFF
TRBJ2-7 TRBD1 . TRBV5-1 TGCGCCAGCAGCTTGCTTACAGGGGGTCCCAAGACCTACGAGCAGTACTTC CASSLLTGGPKTYEQYF
TRBJ2-7 . . TRBV12-3/TRBV12-4 TGTGCCAGCAGTTTTTCGGGCTACGAGCAGTACTTC CASSFSGYEQYF
TRBJ1-4 . . TRBV5-1 TGCGCCAGCAGTTCCTCGGGAACTTATGAAAAACTGTTTTTT CASSSSGTYEKLFF
TRBJ1-1 TRBD1 . TRBV30 TGTGCCTGGACCGTAGGGACAGGGCAAGCTTTCTTT CAWTVGTGQAFF
TRBJ1-5 TRBD1 . TRBV20-1 TGCAGTGCTAGTAGCCAGGGGGTCTTCTCTAGCAATCAGCCCCAGCATTTT CSASSQGVFSSNQPQHF
TRBJ1-2 . . TRBV2 TGTGCCAGCAGTGACTATTTCGGGACAACCTATGGCTACACCTTC CASSDYFGTTYGYTF
TRBJ1-5 TRBD1 . TRBV18 TGTGCCAGCTCACGGGCAGGGGGAGATCAGCCCCAGCATTTT CASSRAGGDQPQHF
TRBJ2-1 . once TRBV19 TGTGCCAGTAGTACCACCCTAGGACGAGGGTCTAGTGAGCAGTTCTTC CASSTTLGRGSSEQFF
TRBJ2-6 . . TRBV2 TGTGCCAGCGTTTATTTAGGGGCCAACGTCCTGACTTTC CASVYLGANVLTF
TRBJ2-1 . . TRBV3-1/TRBV3-2 TGTGCCAGCAGCGACACAGCCCGCTACAATGAGCAGTTCTTC CASSDTARYNEQFF
TRBJ1-2 TRBD1 . TRBV7-8 TGTGCCAGCAGAAGTAGACAGGGGCGGACCTATGGCTACACCTTC CASRSRQGRTYGYTF
TRBJ2-3 . . TRBV5-3 TGTGCCAGAAGCTTGGTGGGCGGGGCGGAAGATACGCAGTATTTT CARSLVGGAEDTQYF
TRBJ1-5 . . TRBV6-4 TGTGCCAGCAGTGACGCCCGAGCGGTGTGTCGTCAGCCCCAGCATTTT CASSDARAVCRQPQHF
TRBJ1-6 TRBD1 few TRBV11-2 TGTGCCAGCAGCACGACAGGGGGCCAGTTACGTTATAATTCACCCCTCCACTTT CASSTTGGQLRYNSPLHF
TRBJ2-2 TRBD2 once TRBV3-1/TRBV3-2 TGTGCCAGCAGCCAAGTCCTTCTAGCGGGGGGGCCGACCGGGGAGCTGTTTTTT CASSQVLLAGGPTGELFF
TRBJ1-1 TRBD1 . TRBV9 TGTGCCAGCAGCCCAGGGGGGTACTTGAACACTGAAGCTTTCTTT CASSPGGYLNTEAFF
TRBJ2-3 TRBD2 few TRBV11-2 TGTGCCAGCAGCTTTGGGGCTAGCGGGACAGATACGCAGTATTTT CASSFGASGTDTQYF
TRBJ2-6 . . TRBV30 TGTGCCAGGGACATATCTGGGGCCAACGTCCTGACTTTC CARDISGANVLTF
TRBJ2-2 . . TRBV10-3 TGTGCCATCAGTAATCTGGGGGCAACCACCGGGGAGCTGTTTTTT CAISNLGATTGELFF
TRBJ1-1 . . TRBV5-4 TGTGCCAGCAGCTTGGCAGGCCTTGAAGCTTTCTTT CASSLAGLEAFF
TRBJ2-7 . . TRBV29-1 TGCAGCGTTGTTACAGGGAACTACGAGCAGTACTTC CSVVTGNYEQYF
TRBJ2-7 . . TRBV10-3 TGTGCCATCAGCCCAGGCGTTTCCTACGAGCAGTACTTC CAISPGVSYEQYF
TRBJ1-5 . . TRBV19 TGTGCCAGTAGTATAGACAGGGTTAGATACAATCAGCCCCAGCATTTT CASSIDRVRYNQPQHF
TRBJ2-7 TRBD1 . TRBV5-1 TGCGCCAGCAGCTTGGAAGGGACAGCAAGTAGGTACGAGCAGTACTTC CASSLEGTASRYEQYF
TRBJ2-7 . few TRBV7-3 TGTGCCAGCAGCTTACAGGGGGGAACCTCCTACGAGCAGTACTTC CASSLQGGTSYEQYF
TRBJ1-3 TRBD1 . TRBV5-1 TGCGCCAGCAGCTCTGCAGGGGGATCTGGAAACACCATATATTTT CASSSAGGSGNTIYF
TRBJ2-7 . . TRBV15 TGTGCCACCAGCAAAGGGACGGGAGTGTACGAGCAGTACTTC CATSKGTGVYEQYF
TRBJ2-5 TRBD2 . TRBV3-1/TRBV3-2 TGTGCCAGCAGGAGGACTAGCGGGGCCCAAGAGACCCAGTACTTC CASRRTSGAQETQYF
TRBJ2-3 TRBD1 . TRBV5-1 TGCGCCAGCAGCTTGGCCCGGGACAGGGGGACAGATACGCAGTATTTT CASSLARDRGTDTQYF
TRBJ2-1 . . TRBV5-1 TGCGCCAGCAGAACCCATCAGGGGCGACAGTTCTTC CASRTHQGRQFF
TRBJ1-3 . . TRBV7-9 TGTGCCAGCAGCCCCTACAGGAACACCATATATTTT CASSPYRNTIYF
TRBJ1-1 TRBD1 . TRBV5-1 TGCGCCAGCAGCTTGTGGGGAGAAAGGACAGGGGTTGGAGCTTTCTTT CASSLWGERTGVGAFF
TRBJ2-5 TRBD2 once TRBV29-1 TGCAGCGCTCTACGGCGCGGGAGTGAGACCCAGTACTTC CSALRRGSETQYF
TRBJ1-1 TRBD1 once TRBV2 TGTGCCAGCAGGACCGGGACAGGAAGGGGGCTGAACACTGAAGCTTTCTTT CASRTGTGRGLNTEAFF
TRBJ2-5 TRBD1 once TRBV11-3 TGTGCCAGCAGCCTGCACAGGGGCCAAGAGACCCAGTACTTC CASSLHRGQETQYF
TRBJ2-7 . . TRBV29-1 TGCAGCGTTGCCACTACTGGGGGGTCCTACGAGCAGTACTTC CSVATTGGSYEQYF